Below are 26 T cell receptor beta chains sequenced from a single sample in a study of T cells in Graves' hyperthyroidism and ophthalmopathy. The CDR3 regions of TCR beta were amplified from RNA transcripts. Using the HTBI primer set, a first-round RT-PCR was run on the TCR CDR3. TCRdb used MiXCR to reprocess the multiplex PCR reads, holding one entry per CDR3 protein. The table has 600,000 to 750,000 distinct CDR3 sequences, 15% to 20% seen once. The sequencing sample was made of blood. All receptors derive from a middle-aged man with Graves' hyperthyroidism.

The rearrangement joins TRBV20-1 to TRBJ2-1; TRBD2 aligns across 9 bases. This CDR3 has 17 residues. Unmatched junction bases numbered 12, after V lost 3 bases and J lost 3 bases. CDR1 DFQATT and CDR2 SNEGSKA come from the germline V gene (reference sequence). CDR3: CSARGPPTSGLYNEQFF. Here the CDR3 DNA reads TGCAGTGCTAGGGGGCCCCCGACTAGCGGACTCTACAATGAGCAGTTCTTC.

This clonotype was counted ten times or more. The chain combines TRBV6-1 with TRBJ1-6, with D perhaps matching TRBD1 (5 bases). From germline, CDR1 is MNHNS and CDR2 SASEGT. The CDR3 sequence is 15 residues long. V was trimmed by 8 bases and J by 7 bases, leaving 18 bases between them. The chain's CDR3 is CASLPAGTGNSPLHF. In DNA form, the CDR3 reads TGTGCCAGCTTACCTGCTGGAACAGGCAATTCACCCCTCCACTTT.

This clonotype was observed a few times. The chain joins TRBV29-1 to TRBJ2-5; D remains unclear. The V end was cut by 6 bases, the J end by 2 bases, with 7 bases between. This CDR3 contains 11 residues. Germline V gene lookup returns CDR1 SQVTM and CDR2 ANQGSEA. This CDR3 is CSVIGQETQYF. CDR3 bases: TGCAGCGTCATAGGGCAAGAGACCCAGTACTTC.

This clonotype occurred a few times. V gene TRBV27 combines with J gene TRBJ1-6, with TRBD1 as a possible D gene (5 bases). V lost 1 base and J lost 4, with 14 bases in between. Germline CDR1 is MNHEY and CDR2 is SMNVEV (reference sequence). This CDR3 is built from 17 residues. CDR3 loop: CASSLFTGGGYNSPLHF. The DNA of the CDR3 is TGTGCCAGCAGTTTATTTACGGGCGGGGGATATAATTCACCCCTCCACTTT.

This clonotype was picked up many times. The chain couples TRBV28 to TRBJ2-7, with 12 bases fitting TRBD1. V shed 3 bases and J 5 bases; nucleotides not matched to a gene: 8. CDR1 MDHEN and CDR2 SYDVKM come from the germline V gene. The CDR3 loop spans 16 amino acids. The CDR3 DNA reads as TGTGCCAGCAGTTTCCAAACCGGGACAGGGGGCAACGAGCAGTACTTC. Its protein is CASSFQTGTGGNEQYF.

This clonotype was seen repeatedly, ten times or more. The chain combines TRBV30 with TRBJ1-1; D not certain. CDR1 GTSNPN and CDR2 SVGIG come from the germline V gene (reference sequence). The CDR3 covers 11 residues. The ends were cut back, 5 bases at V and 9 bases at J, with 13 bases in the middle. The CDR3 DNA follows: TGTGCCTGGGCCGCCTTATATCAAGCTTTCTTT. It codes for CAWAALYQAFF.

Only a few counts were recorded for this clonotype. The chain's CDR3 is CASSQDRTPPEQYF. CDR3 DNA: TGTGCCAGCAGCCAAGATAGGACACCTCCCGAGCAGTACTTC. V usage is TRBV3-1 and J usage is TRBJ2-7, with D possibly TRBD1 on 5 matching bases. Per the germline V gene, CDR1 is LGHDT and CDR2 is YNNKEL (reference sequence). With 0 bases removed from V and 6 bases from J, the gap between germline ends came to 12 bases. CDR3 length: 14 residues.

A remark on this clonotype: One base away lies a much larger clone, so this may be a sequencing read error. The CDR3 DNA is TGCGGTGCTAGAGTCGGCAGGGCCCAAGAGACCCAGTACTTC. As protein: CGARVGRAQETQYF. The rearrangement links TRBV20-1 to TRBJ2-5; tentatively, D is TRBD1 (5 bases). This CDR3 is built from 14 residues. Germline-derived CDR1 and CDR2 are DFQATT and SNEGSKA (reference sequence).

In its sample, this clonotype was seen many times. The CDR3 sequence: CASSEGALATYNEQFF. CDR3 coding DNA: TGTGCCAGCAGTGAAGGGGCACTAGCTACGTACAATGAGCAGTTCTTC. J is TRBJ2-1 and V is TRBV2; D is perhaps TRBD2 (6 bases). Germline loops: CDR1 SNHLY, CDR2 FYNNEI. The CDR3 runs to 16 residues. The ends were cut back, 1 base at V and 4 bases at J, with 14 bases in the middle.

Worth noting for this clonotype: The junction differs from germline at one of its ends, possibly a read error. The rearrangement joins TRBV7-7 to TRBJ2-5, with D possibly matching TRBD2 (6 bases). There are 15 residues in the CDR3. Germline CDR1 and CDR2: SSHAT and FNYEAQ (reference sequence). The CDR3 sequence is CASSVLTQAGETQYF. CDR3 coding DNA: TGTGCTAGCAGCGTCCTTACCCAGGCGGGGGAGACCCAGTACTTC.

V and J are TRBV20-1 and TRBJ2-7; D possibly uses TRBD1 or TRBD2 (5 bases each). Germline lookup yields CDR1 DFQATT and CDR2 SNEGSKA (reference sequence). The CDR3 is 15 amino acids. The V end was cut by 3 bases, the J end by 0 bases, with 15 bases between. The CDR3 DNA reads TGCAGTGCTAGGGGCGTGGGACCGCGCTCCTACGAGCAGTACTTC. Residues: CSARGVGPRSYEQYF.

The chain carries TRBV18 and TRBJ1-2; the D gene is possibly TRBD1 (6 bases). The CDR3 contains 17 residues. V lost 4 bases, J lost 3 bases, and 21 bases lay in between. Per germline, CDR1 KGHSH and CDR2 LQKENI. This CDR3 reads CASSRLILRQDYYGYTF. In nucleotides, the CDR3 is TGTGCCAGCTCACGACTTATCCTAAGACAGGACTACTATGGCTACACCTTC.

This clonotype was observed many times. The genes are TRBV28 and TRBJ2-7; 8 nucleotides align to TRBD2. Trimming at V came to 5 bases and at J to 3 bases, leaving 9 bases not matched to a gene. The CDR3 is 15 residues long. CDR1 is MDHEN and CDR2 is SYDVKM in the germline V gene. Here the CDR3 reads CASSPHTSGNYEQYF. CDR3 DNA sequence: TGTGCCAGCAGTCCGCACACTAGCGGCAACTACGAGCAGTACTTC.

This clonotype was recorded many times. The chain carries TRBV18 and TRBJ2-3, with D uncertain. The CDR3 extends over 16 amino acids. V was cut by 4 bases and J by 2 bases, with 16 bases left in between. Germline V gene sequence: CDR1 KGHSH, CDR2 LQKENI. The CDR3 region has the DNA TGTGCCAGCTCACGACCCTCCCCGGGTAACACAGATACGCAGTATTTT. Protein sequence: CASSRPSPGNTDTQYF. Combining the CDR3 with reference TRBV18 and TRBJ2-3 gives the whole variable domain NAGVMQNPRHLVRRRGQEARLRCSPMKGHSHVYWYRQLPEEGLKFMVYLQKENIIDESGMPKERFSAEFPKEGPSILRIQQVVRGDSAAYFCASSRPSPGNTDTQYFGPGTRLTVL.

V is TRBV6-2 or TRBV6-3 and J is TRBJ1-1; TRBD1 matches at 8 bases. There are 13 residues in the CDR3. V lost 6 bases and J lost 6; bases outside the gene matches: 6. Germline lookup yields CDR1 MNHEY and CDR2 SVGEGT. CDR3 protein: CASSFDRGAEAFF. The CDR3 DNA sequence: TGTGCCAGCAGCTTTGACAGGGGAGCTGAAGCTTTCTTT.

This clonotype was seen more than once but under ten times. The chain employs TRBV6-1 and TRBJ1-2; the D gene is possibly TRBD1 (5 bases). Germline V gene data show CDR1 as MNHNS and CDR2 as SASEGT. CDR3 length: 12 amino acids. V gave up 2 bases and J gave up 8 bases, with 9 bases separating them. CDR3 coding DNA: TGTGCCAGCAGTGAACCAGGGTGGGGCTACACCTTC. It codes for CASSEPGWGYTF.

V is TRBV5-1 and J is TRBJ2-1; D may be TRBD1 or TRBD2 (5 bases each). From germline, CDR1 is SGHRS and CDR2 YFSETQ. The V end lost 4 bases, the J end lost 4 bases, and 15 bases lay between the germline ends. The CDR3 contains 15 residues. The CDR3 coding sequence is TGCGCCAGCAGCGGGCCCGGGACCGTTTACAATGAGCAGTTCTTC. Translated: CASSGPGTVYNEQFF.

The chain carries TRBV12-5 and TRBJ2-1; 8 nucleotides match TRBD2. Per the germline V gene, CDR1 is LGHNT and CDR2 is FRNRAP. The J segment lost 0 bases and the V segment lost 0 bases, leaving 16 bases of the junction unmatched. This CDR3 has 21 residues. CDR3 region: CASGLVHLGLAGLSSYNEQFF. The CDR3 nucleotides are TGTGCTAGTGGTTTGGTACATCTCGGGTTAGCGGGATTGAGCTCCTACAATGAGCAGTTCTTC.

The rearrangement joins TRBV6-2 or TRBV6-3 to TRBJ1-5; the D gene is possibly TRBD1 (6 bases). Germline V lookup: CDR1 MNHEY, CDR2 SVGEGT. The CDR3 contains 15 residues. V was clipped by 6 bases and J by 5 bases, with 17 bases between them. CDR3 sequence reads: CASRTQGLWDQPQHF. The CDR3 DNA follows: TGTGCCAGCAGGACCCAGGGGTTGTGGGATCAGCCCCAGCATTTT.

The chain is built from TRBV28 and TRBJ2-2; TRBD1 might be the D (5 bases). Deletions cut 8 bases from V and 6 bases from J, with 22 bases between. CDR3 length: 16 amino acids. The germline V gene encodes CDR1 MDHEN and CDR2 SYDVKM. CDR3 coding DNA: TGTGCCAGCTCTCCCGGTGCAGGGTCTAAGGCCGGGGAGCTGTTTTTT. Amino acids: CASSPGAGSKAGELFF.

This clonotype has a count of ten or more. The CDR3 region has the DNA TGTGCCAGCAGCTCCCGGGACAGCCCGAGCACAGATACGCAGTATTTT. Its protein is CASSSRDSPSTDTQYF. The chain recombines TRBV13 with TRBJ2-3, with 7 nucleotides matching TRBD1. Germline loops: CDR1 PRHDT, CDR2 FYEKMQ (reference sequence). The CDR3 sequence is 16 residues long. The trim removed 4 bases at V and 0 bases at J, leaving 7 bases unmatched.

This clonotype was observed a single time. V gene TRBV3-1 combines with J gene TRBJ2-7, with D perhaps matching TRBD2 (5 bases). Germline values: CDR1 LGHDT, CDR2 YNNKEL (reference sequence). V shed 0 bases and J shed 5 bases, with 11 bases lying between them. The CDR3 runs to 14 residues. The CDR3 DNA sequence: TGTGCCAGCAGCCAAGATTTGAGGGTGAACGAGCAGTACTTC. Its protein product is CASSQDLRVNEQYF.

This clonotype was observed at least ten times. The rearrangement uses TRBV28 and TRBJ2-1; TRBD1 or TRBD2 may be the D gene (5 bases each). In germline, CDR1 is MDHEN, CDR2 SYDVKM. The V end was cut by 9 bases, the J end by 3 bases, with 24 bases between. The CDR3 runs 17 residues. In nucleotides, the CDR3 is TGTGCCAGTAGAGGGTACGGGACCCAAAAGGTCTACAATGAGCAGTTCTTC. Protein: CASRGYGTQKVYNEQFF.

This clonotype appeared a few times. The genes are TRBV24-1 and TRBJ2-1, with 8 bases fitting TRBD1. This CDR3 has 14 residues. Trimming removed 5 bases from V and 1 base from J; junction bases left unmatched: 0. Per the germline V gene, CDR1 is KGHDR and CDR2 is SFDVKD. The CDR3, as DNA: TGTGCCACCAGTGGGGACAGGTCCTACAATGAGCAGTTCTTC. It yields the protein CATSGDRSYNEQFF.

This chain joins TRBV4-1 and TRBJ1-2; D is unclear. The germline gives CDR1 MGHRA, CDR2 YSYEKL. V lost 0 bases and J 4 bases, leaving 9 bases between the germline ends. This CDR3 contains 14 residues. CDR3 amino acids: CASSQERSTYGYTF. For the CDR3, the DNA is TGCGCCAGCAGCCAAGAACGGAGTACCTATGGCTACACCTTC.

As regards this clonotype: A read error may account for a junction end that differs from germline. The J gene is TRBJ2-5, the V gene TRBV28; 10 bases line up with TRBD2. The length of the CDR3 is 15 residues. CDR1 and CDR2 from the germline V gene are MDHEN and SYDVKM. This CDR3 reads CAGSLRTSGQETQYF. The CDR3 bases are TGTGCCGGCAGTTTAAGGACTAGCGGACAAGAGACCCAGTACTTC.